The 28 T cell receptor beta chains given below trace back to one sample, sequenced in a study of T cell responses to AZD1222 COVID-19 vaccine. Sequenced by immunoSEQ multiplex PCR; TCRdb stores in-frame clones only, minus some. The sample has under 150,000 clones; 80% to 95% are singletons. Sequences were derived from peripheral blood, sampled on day 0 of AZD1222 vaccination. All receptors derive from an adult in good health.

The chain links TRBV7-8 to TRBJ2-7; perhaps D is TRBD1 or TRBD2 (6 bases each). Trimming cost V 1 base and J 3 bases, with 10 bases left between them. CDR3 length equals 14 residues. Looked up from germline, CDR1 is SGHVS and CDR2 is FQNEAQ. CDR3 sequence reads: CASSLGGAGYEQYF. The CDR3 region has the DNA TGTGCCAGCAGCTTAGGGGGGGCAGGCTACGAGCAGTACTTC.

The chain joins TRBV28 to TRBJ2-7; D is uncertain. The ends were cut back, 8 bases at V and 1 base at J, with 12 bases in the middle. The CDR3 is 13 amino acids. From germline, CDR1 is MDHEN and CDR2 SYDVKM. The DNA of the CDR3 is TGTGCCAGCGGCCCGGGCCCATCCTACGAGCAGTACTTC. Protein sequence: CASGPGPSYEQYF.

This CDR3 reads CASSPSGRGSSPLHF. In DNA form, the CDR3 reads TGTGCCAGCAGTCCCTCGGGACGAGGTTCTTCACCCCTCCACTTT. This chain links TRBV6-5 with TRBJ1-6; D may be TRBD1 (5 bases). This CDR3 contains 15 residues. V was shortened by 5 bases and J by 9 bases, with 17 bases between the two germline ends. Germline values: CDR1 MNHEY, CDR2 SVGAGI.

This clone was detected only once. The rearrangement joins TRBV5-1 to TRBJ2-7; D could derive from TRBD1 or TRBD2 (5 bases each). V lost 2 bases and J 2 bases, leaving 11 bases between the germline ends. Germline CDR1 reads SGHRS; CDR2 reads YFSETQ. The CDR3 loop spans 14 amino acids. CDR3 in DNA: TGCGCCAGCAGCTTTGACGGGGACGCCTACGAGCAGTACTTC. Its protein is CASSFDGDAYEQYF. Drawing the rest from reference TRBV5-1 and TRBJ2-7, the complete variable domain is KAGVTQTPRYLIKTRGQQVTLSCSPISGHRSVSWYQQTPGQGLQFLFEYFSETQRNKGNFPGRFSGRQFSNSRSEMNVSTLELGDSALYLCASSFDGDAYEQYFGPGTRLTVT.

In DNA form, the CDR3 reads TGTGCCAGCAGCTCTAACAGGGAGCAGCCCCAGCATTTT. The encoded protein is CASSSNREQPQHF. J is TRBJ1-5 and V is TRBV6-5; perhaps TRBD1 as D (6 bases). The V end was cut by 6 bases, the J end by 7 bases, with 13 bases between. The CDR3 runs 13 residues. Looked up from germline, CDR1 is MNHEY and CDR2 is SVGAGI.

V and J are TRBV11-3 and TRBJ2-1; 10 bases fit TRBD1. Per the germline V gene, CDR1 is SGHNT and CDR2 is YENEEA. The J segment lost 5 bases and the V segment lost 5 bases, leaving 6 bases of the junction unmatched. The CDR3 has 15 residues. The CDR3 loop reads CASSKRQGANNEQFF. The CDR3 bases are TGTGCCAGCAGCAAAAGACAGGGGGCTAACAATGAGCAGTTCTTC.

This clone was counted a single time. This sequence joins TRBV5-6 and TRBJ1-5, with no clear D. Germline CDR1 reads SGHDT; CDR2 reads YYEEEE. Trimming removed 0 bases from V and 7 bases from J, with 17 bases in between. The CDR3 sequence is 16 residues long. The CDR3 nucleotides read TGTGCCAGCAGCTTGGGGGGTTCCCTCTTTCAACAGCCCCAGCATTTT. Encoded protein: CASSLGGSLFQQPQHF.

The rearrangement uses TRBV15 and TRBJ2-2; 10 bases match TRBD2. Germline V gene sequence: CDR1 LNHNV, CDR2 YYDKDF (reference sequence). V lost 0 bases to trimming and J lost 7 bases; unmatched junction nucleotides: 8. The CDR3 length is 17 residues. The CDR3 region has the DNA TGTGCCACCAGCAGAGATCTTCCTAGCGGGAGAGGCGGGGAGCTGTTTTTT. Its protein product is CATSRDLPSGRGGELFF.

This chain connects TRBV27 to TRBJ2-5; the D is unclear. Trimming pared 7 bases from V and 8 bases from J, leaving 5 bases between. Germline assignment: CDR1 MNHEY and CDR2 SMNVEV (reference sequence). This CDR3 has 9 residues. The CDR3 region is CASNDTQYF. CDR3 in DNA: TGTGCCAGCAATGACACCCAGTACTTC.

Notes on this clone: Sequence at one end of the junction differs from germline and may be a read error. The rearrangement uses TRBV28 and TRBJ1-2; no firm D call. Germline CDR1 MDHEN, CDR2 SYDVKM. CDR3 length equals 11 residues. DNA of the CDR3: TGTGCCACATCATCGAACTATGGCCACACCTTC. This gives the protein CATSSNYGHTF.

The CDR3 DNA reads as TGTGCCAGCAGTGAAGCTACAGGGTTCGAGCAGTACTTC. Its translation: CASSEATGFEQYF. The chain uses TRBV2 and TRBJ2-7, with D maybe TRBD1 (6 bases). Germline lookup yields CDR1 SNHLY and CDR2 FYNNEI. This CDR3 region has 13 residues. V gave up 0 bases and J gave up 6 bases, with 9 bases separating them.

The chain combines TRBV6-5 with TRBJ1-2, with 9 bases matching TRBD1. This CDR3 comprises 15 residues. CDR1 and CDR2 (germline): MNHEY, SVGAGI. The V segment lost 4 bases and the J segment 4 bases; nucleotides outside the gene matches: 7. CDR3 loop: CASSWTLTGGYGYTF. In DNA, the CDR3 is TGTGCCAGCAGTTGGACGTTGACAGGGGGCTATGGCTACACCTTC.

The V and J genes are TRBV19 and TRBJ1-1, with 8 bases that match TRBD1. The CDR3 is 14 amino acids. Germline V gene data show CDR1 as LNHDA and CDR2 as SQIVND (reference sequence). V shed 6 bases, J shed 0 bases, and the junction held 3 bases outside the gene matches. CDR3 sequence (DNA): TGTGCCAGTAGCCGGGACAGGTTGAACACTGAAGCTTTCTTT. Protein product: CASSRDRLNTEAFF.

In this sample, this clone turned up once. The chain carries TRBV11-1 and TRBJ2-7; D ambiguous. Germline lookup yields CDR1 SGHAT and CDR2 FQDESV (reference sequence). V was trimmed by 3 bases and J by 3 bases, leaving 9 bases between them. This CDR3 comprises 13 residues. This CDR3 reads CASSFWRSYEQYF. The CDR3, as DNA: TGTGCCAGCAGCTTCTGGCGGAGCTACGAGCAGTACTTC.

The rearrangement links TRBV5-5 to TRBJ2-6, with D possibly matching TRBD1 (5 bases). CDR3 length equals 16 residues. V lost 1 base and J lost 4, with 12 bases in between. Germline lookup yields CDR1 SGHKS and CDR2 YYEKEE (reference sequence). The CDR3 DNA reads as TGTGCCAGCAGCTTGTTACAGGCAGCGGGGGCCAACGTCCTGACTTTC. Its translation is CASSLLQAAGANVLTF. Supplemented by reference TRBV5-5 and TRBJ2-6, the full variable domain reads DAGVTQSPTHLIKTRGQQVTLRCSPISGHKSVSWYQQVLGQGPQFIFQYYEKEERGRGNFPDRFSARQFPNYSSELNVNALLLGDSALYLCASSLLQAAGANVLTFGAGSRLTVL.

The chain combines TRBV4-1 with TRBJ2-3, with D possibly matching TRBD2 (5 bases). V was shortened by 2 bases and J by 0 bases, with 12 bases between the two germline ends. CDR1 is MGHRA, CDR2 YSYEKL, per germline. The CDR3 totals 16 residues. DNA for the CDR3: TGCGCCAGCAGCCAACGGGGAGAGCGGAGCACAGATACGCAGTATTTT. It specifies CASSQRGERSTDTQYF.

This chain links TRBV7-9 with TRBJ2-2, with no clear D. The ends were cut back, 1 base at V and 1 base at J, with 7 bases in the middle. From germline, CDR1 is SEHNR and CDR2 FQNEAQ (reference sequence). This CDR3 comprises 15 residues. CDR3: CASSLERVNTGELFF. CDR3 DNA: TGTGCCAGCAGCTTAGAAAGGGTGAACACCGGGGAGCTGTTTTTT.

The chain links TRBV19 to TRBJ2-6; D is ambiguous. This CDR3 spans 16 amino acids. CDR1 is LNHDA and CDR2 is SQIVND in the germline V gene (reference sequence). V lost 2 bases and J lost 0, with 8 bases in between. CDR3 bases: TGTGCCAGTAGTATAAGGGTGTCCTCTGGGGCCAACGTCCTGACTTTC. Translation: CASSIRVSSGANVLTF.

V and J are TRBV6-5 and TRBJ2-1, with TRBD2 as a possible D gene (6 bases). Germline V gene data show CDR1 as MNHEY and CDR2 as SVGAGI. The CDR3 extends over 14 amino acids. V lost 8 bases and J 5 bases, leaving 16 bases between the germline ends. The CDR3 reads CASRRAGRNNEQFF. The CDR3 DNA reads TGTGCCAGCCGACGGGCGGGGCGAAACAATGAGCAGTTCTTC.

The chain combines TRBV27 with TRBJ1-1; D gene ambiguous. V dropped 7 bases and J dropped 4 bases, with 13 bases sitting between them. CDR3 length: 13 residues. The V gene's germline CDR1 is MNHEY and CDR2 SMNVEV (reference sequence). CDR3 nucleotides: TGTGCCAGCAAGTCCCGGGCGAGCACTGAAGCTTTCTTT. Translated, it gives CASKSRASTEAFF.

The chain joins TRBV11-2 to TRBJ1-1, with D perhaps TRBD1 (6 bases). The CDR3 has 16 amino acids. Trimming shortened V by 1 base and J by 1 base, and 13 bases separated the two germline ends. Per the germline V gene, CDR1 is SGHAT and CDR2 is FQNNGV. The CDR3 loop is CASSLGVGAPNTEAFF. CDR3 coding DNA: TGTGCCAGCAGCTTAGGTGTGGGGGCTCCGAACACTGAAGCTTTCTTT.

The chain uses TRBV29-1 and TRBJ2-3, with 10 positions matching TRBD2. The trim removed 6 bases at V and 5 bases at J, leaving 5 bases unmatched. The germline CDR1 and CDR2 sequences are SQVTM and ANQGSEA. This CDR3 is built from 13 residues. CDR3 DNA sequence: TGCAGCGTCGGGACTAGCGTTGGAGATACGCAGTATTTT. Its protein is CSVGTSVGDTQYF.

The rearrangement uses TRBV7-2 and TRBJ2-3, with 9 bases that match TRBD1. Germline V gene lookup returns CDR1 SGHTA and CDR2 FQGNSA. V lost 5 bases, J lost 0 bases, and 6 bases stayed unmatched. This CDR3 spans 16 amino acids. The CDR3 is CASSQRQGGSTDTQYF. CDR3 DNA sequence: TGTGCCAGCAGCCAGCGACAGGGGGGGAGCACAGATACGCAGTATTTT.

The CDR3 DNA reads as TGTGCCAGTGGCGTCAACACTGAGCAGTTCTTC. Its translation is CASGVNTEQFF. This sequence joins TRBV27 and TRBJ2-1; D is unresolved. Germline-derived CDR1 and CDR2 are MNHEY and SMNVEV (reference sequence). The length of the CDR3 is 11 residues. The germline V and J ends were trimmed by 9 bases and 9 bases, with 12 bases remaining between them.

The chain is built from TRBV7-3 and TRBJ2-5; TRBD2 matches 14 bases. V lost 3 bases to trimming and J lost 5 bases; unmatched junction nucleotides: 11. The CDR3 spans 18 residues. Germline V gene lookup returns CDR1 SGHTA and CDR2 FQGTGA. Here the CDR3 reads CASSFRRGLAGAGETQYF. As DNA, the CDR3 is TGTGCCAGCAGCTTCCGCCGGGGACTAGCGGGAGCAGGGGAGACCCAGTACTTC.

In this sample, this clone turned up once. V and J are TRBV5-1 and TRBJ1-2, with TRBD1 identical over 8 bases. The V gene's germline CDR1 is SGHRS and CDR2 YFSETQ. The J segment lost 3 bases and the V segment lost 0 bases, leaving 4 bases of the junction unmatched. The CDR3 loop spans 15 amino acids. DNA for the CDR3: TGCGCCAGCAGCTTGGAACCAGGGGGCGACTATGGCTACACCTTC. The encoded protein is CASSLEPGGDYGYTF.

The V call is TRBV6-5, the J call TRBJ1-1; TRBD1 agrees at 9 bases. V lost 2 bases to trimming and J lost 11 bases; unmatched junction nucleotides: 3. CDR1 and CDR2 from the germline V gene are MNHEY and SVGAGI. This CDR3 contains 12 residues. The CDR3 spells CASSYTGGGAFF. DNA for the CDR3: TGTGCCAGCAGTTACACAGGGGGCGGTGCTTTCTTT.

This clone was picked up one time. The rearrangement joins TRBV5-1 to TRBJ2-1; a weak D match, TRBD2 (5 bases). The germline V gene encodes CDR1 SGHRS and CDR2 YFSETQ. The CDR3 loop spans 11 amino acids. Trimming took off 6 bases at V and 15 bases at J, with 16 bases between the two ends. In DNA form, the CDR3 reads TGCGCCAGCAAGTCGGCTAGCATGGTGTTCTTC. Translated, it gives CASKSASMVFF. Using reference TRBV5-1 and TRBJ2-1 for the parts outside the CDR3, the full variable domain is KAGVTQTPRYLIKTRGQQVTLSCSPISGHRSVSWYQQTPGQGLQFLFEYFSETQRNKGNFPGRFSGRQFSNSRSEMNVSTLELGDSALYLCASKSASMVFFGPGTRLTVL.